This TCR beta chain is drawn from a study of human T cells and chemical hapten exposure. Whole blood that had not been fractionated was the source of extracted total RNA. The library attached unique molecular identifiers to individual cDNA molecules. TCRdb reanalysed the 5' RACE reads using MiXCR and keeps one entry per CDR3 protein. The data hold approximately 150,000 distinct CDR3 sequences, with around 4.1% observed a single time. At least ten counts were recorded for this clonotype. The CDR3 consists of 13 residues. The V gene lost 5 bases and the J gene lost 8 bases, with 15 bases spanning the gap. Looked up from germline, CDR1 is SGHAT and CDR2 is FQNNGV.

V and J are TRBV11-2 and TRBJ1-2; D remains unclear. The clonotype originates from a female donor in good health. Written as DNA, the CDR3 is TGTGCCAGCAGCCCCGCGGACTTCTCAGGCTACACCTTC. This sequence encodes CASSPADFSGYTF.